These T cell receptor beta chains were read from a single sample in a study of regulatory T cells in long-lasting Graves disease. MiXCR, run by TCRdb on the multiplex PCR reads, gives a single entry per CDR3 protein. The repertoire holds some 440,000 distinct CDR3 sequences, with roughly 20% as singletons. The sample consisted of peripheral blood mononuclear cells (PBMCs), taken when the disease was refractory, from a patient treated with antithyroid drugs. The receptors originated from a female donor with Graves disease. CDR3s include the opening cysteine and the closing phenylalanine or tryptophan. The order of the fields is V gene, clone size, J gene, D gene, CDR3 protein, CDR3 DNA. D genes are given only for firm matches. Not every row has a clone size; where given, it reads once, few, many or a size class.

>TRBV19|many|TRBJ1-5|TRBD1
CASNSGGQGGQPQHF
TGTGCCAGTAACTCAGGGGGTCAGGGCGGTCAGCCCCAGCATTTT
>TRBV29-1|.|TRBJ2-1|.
CSVEGDQGTQYNEQFF
TGCAGCGTTGAAGGCGACCAGGGGACACAGTACAATGAGCAGTTCTTC
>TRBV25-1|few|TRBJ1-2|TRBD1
CASLGSGGEVPDGYTF
TGTGCCAGCTTGGGGTCAGGGGGCGAGGTTCCTGATGGCTACACCTTC
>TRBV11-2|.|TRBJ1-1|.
CASSALSGVTSMNTEAFF
TGTGCCAGCAGCGCTCTTTCCGGAGTCACGAGTATGAACACTGAAGCTTTCTTT
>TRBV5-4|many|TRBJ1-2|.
CASSIGRNPYGYTF
TGTGCCAGCAGCATAGGTCGAAACCCTTATGGCTACACCTTC
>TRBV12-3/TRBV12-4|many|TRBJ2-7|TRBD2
CASSLWREFYEQYF
TGTGCCAGCAGTTTATGGCGGGAGTTCTACGAGCAGTACTTC
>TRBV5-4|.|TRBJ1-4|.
CASSPDGPNEKLFF
TGTGCCAGCAGCCCGGACGGACCTAATGAAAAACTGTTTTTT
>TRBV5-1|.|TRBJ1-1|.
CASSLGRQGTTEAFF
TGCGCCAGCAGCTTGGGTCGCCAGGGAACCACTGAAGCTTTCTTT
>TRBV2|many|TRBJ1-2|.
CASSEDLKDYGYTF
TGTGCCAGCAGTGAGGATTTGAAGGATTATGGCTACACCTTC
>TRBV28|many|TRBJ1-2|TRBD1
CASGTGSFRYGYTF
TGTGCCAGTGGGACAGGGTCATTTCGGTATGGCTACACCTTC
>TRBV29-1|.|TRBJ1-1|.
CSVDTVAEAFF
TGCAGCGTTGACACCGTGGCTGAAGCTTTCTTT
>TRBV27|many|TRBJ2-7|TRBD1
CASSPGQGAGEQYF
TGTGCCAGCAGTCCCGGACAGGGAGCGGGCGAGCAGTACTTC
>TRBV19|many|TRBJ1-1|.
CASGVRSTEAFF
TGTGCCAGTGGAGTTAGAAGCACTGAAGCTTTCTTT
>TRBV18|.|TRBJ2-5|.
CASSPDRAGKETQYF
TGTGCCAGCTCACCCGACAGGGCGGGGAAAGAGACCCAGTACTTC
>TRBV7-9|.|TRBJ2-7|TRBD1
CASSSWTGIEQYF
TGTGCCAGCAGCTCCTGGACAGGGATCGAGCAGTACTTC
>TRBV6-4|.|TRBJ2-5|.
CASGPSRGPQETQYF
TGTGCCAGCGGTCCCTCGAGGGGCCCCCAAGAGACCCAGTACTTC
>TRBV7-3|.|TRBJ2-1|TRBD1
CASSMPRTGPKFF
TGTGCCAGCAGCATGCCTCGGACAGGGCCCAAGTTCTTC
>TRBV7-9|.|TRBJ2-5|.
CASTVPPETQYF
TGTGCCAGCACAGTTCCCCCGGAGACCCAGTACTTC
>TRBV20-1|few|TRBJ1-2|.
CSARDWIYGYTF
TGCAGTGCTAGAGATTGGATCTATGGCTACACCTTC
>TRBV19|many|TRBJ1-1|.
CASSIGGSNTEAFF
TGTGCCAGCAGCATAGGGGGATCGAACACTGAAGCTTTCTTT
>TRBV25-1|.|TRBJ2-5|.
CASSEFRGGETQYF
TGTGCCAGCAGTGAATTCCGGGGAGGAGAGACCCAGTACTTC
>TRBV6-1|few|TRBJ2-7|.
CARRYREHYEQYF
TGTGCCAGACGATACCGGGAGCACTACGAGCAGTACTTC
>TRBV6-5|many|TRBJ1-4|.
CASSYSRVRVGEKLFF
TGTGCCAGCAGTTACTCGAGGGTTAGGGTGGGGGAAAAACTGTTTTTT
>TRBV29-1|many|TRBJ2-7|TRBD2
CSVSISGRGREQYF
TGCAGCGTTTCTATTAGCGGGAGAGGTCGCGAGCAGTACTTC
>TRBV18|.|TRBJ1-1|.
CASSQKQGFEAFF
TGTGCCAGCTCGCAAAAACAGGGATTTGAAGCTTTCTTT
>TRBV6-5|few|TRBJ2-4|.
CASSWDPVIQYF
TGTGCCAGCAGTTGGGACCCCGTCATTCAGTACTTC
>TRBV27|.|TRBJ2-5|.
CASSLPPGQQETQYF
TGTGCCAGCAGCTTACCCCCCGGGCAGCAAGAGACCCAGTACTTC
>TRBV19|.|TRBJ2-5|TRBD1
CASSVGQGPQETQYF
TGTGCCAGTAGTGTTGGACAGGGACCCCAAGAGACCCAGTACTTC
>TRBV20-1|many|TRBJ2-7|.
CSASYGIEQYF
TGCAGTGCTAGTTACGGGATCGAGCAGTACTTC
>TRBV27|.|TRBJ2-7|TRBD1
CASSLSGTGHYEQYF
TGTGCCAGCAGTTTATCTGGGACAGGCCACTACGAGCAGTACTTC
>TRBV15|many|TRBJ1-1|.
CATSRESGRMNTEAFF
TGTGCCACCAGCAGAGAATCCGGCAGGATGAACACTGAAGCTTTCTTT
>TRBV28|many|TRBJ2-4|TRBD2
CASSLSRGAKNIQYF
TGTGCCAGCAGTTTATCGCGGGGGGCCAAAAACATTCAGTACTTC
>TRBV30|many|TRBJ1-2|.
CAWSFLGGYTF
TGTGCCTGGAGTTTCCTCGGAGGCTACACCTTC
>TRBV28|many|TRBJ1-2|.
CASSSPRTGVLYGYTF
TGTGCCAGCAGTTCCCCCAGGACGGGGGTCTTATATGGCTACACCTTC
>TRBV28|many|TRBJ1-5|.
CASSPKYYSNQPQHF
TGTGCCAGCAGTCCCAAATATTATAGCAATCAGCCCCAGCATTTT